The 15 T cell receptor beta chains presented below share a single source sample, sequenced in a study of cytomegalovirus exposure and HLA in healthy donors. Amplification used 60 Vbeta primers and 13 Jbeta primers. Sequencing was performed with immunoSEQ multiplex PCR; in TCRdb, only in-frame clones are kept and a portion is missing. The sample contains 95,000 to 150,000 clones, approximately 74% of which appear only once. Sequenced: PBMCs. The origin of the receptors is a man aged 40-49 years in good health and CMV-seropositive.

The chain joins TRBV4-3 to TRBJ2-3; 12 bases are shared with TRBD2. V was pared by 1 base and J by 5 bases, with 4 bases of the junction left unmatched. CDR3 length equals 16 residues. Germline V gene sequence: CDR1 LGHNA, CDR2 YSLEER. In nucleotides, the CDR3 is TGCGCCAGCAGCCAAGTGACTAGCGGGAGTGGAGATACGCAGTATTTT. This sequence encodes CASSQVTSGSGDTQYF.

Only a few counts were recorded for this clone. The CDR3 nucleotides read TGTGCCAGCAGTTTATATTCAGGCGGGGGGCCCTACGAGCAGTACTTC. As protein: CASSLYSGGGPYEQYF. The rearrangement joins TRBV27 to TRBJ2-7; 8 positions match TRBD2. CDR1 is MNHEY, CDR2 SMNVEV, per germline (reference sequence). This CDR3 region has 16 residues. J was trimmed by 2 bases and V by 1 base; bases with no gene match: 7.

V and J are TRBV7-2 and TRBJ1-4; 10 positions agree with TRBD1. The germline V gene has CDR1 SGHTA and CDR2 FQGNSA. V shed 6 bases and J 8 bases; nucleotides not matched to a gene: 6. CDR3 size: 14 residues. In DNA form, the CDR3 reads TGTGCCAGCAGTCGACAGGGGGCGGAGGAAAAACTGTTTTTT. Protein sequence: CASSRQGAEEKLFF.

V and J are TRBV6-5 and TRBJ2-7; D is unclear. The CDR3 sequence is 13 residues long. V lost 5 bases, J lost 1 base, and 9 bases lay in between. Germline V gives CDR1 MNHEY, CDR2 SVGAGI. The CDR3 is CASSVTVSYEQYF. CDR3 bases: TGTGCCAGCAGTGTCACAGTATCCTACGAGCAGTACTTC.

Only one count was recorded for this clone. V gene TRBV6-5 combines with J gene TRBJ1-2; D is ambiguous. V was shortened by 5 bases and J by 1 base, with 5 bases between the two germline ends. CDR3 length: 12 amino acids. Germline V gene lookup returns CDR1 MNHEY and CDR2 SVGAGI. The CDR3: CASSPFNYGYTF. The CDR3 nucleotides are TGTGCCAGCAGTCCGTTTAACTATGGCTACACCTTC.

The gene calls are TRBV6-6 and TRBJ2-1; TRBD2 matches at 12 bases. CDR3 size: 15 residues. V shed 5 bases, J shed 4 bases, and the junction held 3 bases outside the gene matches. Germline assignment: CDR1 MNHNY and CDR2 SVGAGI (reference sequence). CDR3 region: CASSRTSGNYNEQFF. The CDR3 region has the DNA TGTGCCAGCAGTCGGACTAGCGGGAATTACAATGAGCAGTTCTTC.

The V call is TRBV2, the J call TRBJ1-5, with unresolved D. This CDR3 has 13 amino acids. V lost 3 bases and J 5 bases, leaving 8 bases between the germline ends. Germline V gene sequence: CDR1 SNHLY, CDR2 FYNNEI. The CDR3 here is CASSDSGYQPQHF. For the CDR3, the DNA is TGTGCCAGCAGTGACAGCGGGTATCAGCCCCAGCATTTT.

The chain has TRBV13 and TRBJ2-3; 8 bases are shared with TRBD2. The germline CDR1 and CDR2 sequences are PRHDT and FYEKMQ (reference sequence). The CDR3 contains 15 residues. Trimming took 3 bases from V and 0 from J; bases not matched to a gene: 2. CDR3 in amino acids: CASSFRTSSTDTQYF. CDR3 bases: TGTGCCAGCAGCTTCCGGACTAGCAGCACAGATACGCAGTATTTT.

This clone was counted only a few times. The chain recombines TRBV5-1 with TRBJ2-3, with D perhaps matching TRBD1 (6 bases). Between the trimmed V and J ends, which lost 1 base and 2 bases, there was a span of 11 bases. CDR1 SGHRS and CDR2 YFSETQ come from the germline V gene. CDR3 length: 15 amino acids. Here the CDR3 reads CASSLRGTATDTQYF. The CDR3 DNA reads TGCGCCAGCAGCTTGAGGGGGACGGCCACAGATACGCAGTATTTT.

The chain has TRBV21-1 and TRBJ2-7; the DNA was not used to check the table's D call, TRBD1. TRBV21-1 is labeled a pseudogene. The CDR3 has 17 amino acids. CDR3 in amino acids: CASSKGDSGTGGHEQYF. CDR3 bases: TGTGCCAGCAGCAAGGGGGATTCCGGGACAGGGGGCCACGAGCAGTACTTC.

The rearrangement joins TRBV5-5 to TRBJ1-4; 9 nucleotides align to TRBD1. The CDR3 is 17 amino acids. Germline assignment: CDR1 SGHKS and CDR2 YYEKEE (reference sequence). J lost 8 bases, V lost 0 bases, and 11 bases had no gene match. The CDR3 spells CASSLEMWGTGKEKLFF. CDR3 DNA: TGTGCCAGCAGCTTGGAAATGTGGGGGACAGGGAAAGAAAAACTGTTTTTT.

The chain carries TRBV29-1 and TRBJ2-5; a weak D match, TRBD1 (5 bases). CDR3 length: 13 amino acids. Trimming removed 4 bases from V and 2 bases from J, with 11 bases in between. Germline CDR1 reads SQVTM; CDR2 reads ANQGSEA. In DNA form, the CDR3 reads TGCAGCGTTGGGCAGGGTGGGCAAGAGACCCAGTACTTC. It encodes CSVGQGGQETQYF.

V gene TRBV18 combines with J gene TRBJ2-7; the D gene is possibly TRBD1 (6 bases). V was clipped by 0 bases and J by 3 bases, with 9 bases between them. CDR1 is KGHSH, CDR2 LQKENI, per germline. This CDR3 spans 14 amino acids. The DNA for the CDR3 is TGTGCCAGCTCACCACCCGGACAGCTCTACGAGCAGTACTTC. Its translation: CASSPPGQLYEQYF.

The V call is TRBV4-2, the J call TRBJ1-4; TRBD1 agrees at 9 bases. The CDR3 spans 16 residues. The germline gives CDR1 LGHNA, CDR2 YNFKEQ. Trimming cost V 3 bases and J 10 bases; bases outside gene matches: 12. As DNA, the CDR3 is TGTGCCAGCAGCCATCCTCCGGGACAGGGATTCGGAAAACTGTTTTTT. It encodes CASSHPPGQGFGKLFF.

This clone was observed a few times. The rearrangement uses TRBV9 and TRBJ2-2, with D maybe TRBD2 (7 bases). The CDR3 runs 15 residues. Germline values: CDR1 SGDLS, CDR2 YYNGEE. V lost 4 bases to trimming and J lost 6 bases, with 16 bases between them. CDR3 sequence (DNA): TGTGCCAGCAGCCGAGATCCGGGGGGCCCCGGGGAGCTGTTTTTT. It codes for CASSRDPGGPGELFF.